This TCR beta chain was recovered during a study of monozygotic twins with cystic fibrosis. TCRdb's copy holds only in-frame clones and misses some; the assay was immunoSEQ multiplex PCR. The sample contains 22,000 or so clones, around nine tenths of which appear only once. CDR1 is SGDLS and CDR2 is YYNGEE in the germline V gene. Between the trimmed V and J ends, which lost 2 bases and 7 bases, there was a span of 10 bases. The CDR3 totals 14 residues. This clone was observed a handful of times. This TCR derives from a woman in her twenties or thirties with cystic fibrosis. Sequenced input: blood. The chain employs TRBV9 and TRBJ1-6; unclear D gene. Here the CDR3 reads CASSVRQENSPLHF. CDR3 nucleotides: TGTGCCAGCAGCGTCAGGCAGGAGAATTCACCCCTCCACTTT.